Below, 26 T cell receptor beta chains from the same sample are listed, as sequenced in a study of blood T cell repertoires in COVID-19. Measured with immunoSEQ multiplex PCR; TCRdb has only the in-frame clones, and not every one. The sample yields approximately 190,000 clones, approximately 84% seen once. The sample taken for sequencing was PBMCs or T cells enriched from blood (not recorded which). The receptors were gathered from a man aged 35-49 years who had recovered from COVID-19.

This chain uses TRBV2 with TRBJ1-2; 9 bases are a match to TRBD1. V lost 6 bases to trimming and J lost 7 bases; unmatched junction nucleotides: 18. This CDR3 spans 17 amino acids. CDR1 SNHLY and CDR2 FYNNEI come from the germline V gene. CDR3 nucleotide sequence: TGTGCCAGCAGAAGGCCGGGACAGGGTATGGCCTGGGGTGGCTACACCTTC. Its translation: CASRRPGQGMAWGGYTF. Full variable domain (missing parts from reference TRBV2 and TRBJ1-2): EPEVTQTPSHQVTQMGQEVILRCVPISNHLYFYWYRQILGQKVEFLVSFYNNEISEKSEIFDDQFSVERPDGSNFTLKIRSTKLEDSAMYFCASRRPGQGMAWGGYTFGSGTRLTVV.

As for this clone: One end of the junction fails to match germline, which may point to a read error. V usage is TRBV15 and J usage is TRBJ1-4; D is unclear. Looked up from germline, CDR1 is LNHNV and CDR2 is YYDKDF (reference sequence). CDR3 length equals 11 residues. CDR3 residues: CATSRDPQRSF. CDR3 nucleotide sequence: TGTGCCACCAGCAGAGATCCACAAAGGAGTTTT.

The chain employs TRBV21-1 and TRBJ2-1; the DNA was not used to check the table's D call, TRBD2. TRBV21-1 is a pseudogene. CDR3 size: 11 residues. CDR3 sequence: CASSLPHEQFF. The CDR3 DNA sequence: TGTGCCAGCAGCCTACCCCATGAGCAGTTCTTC.

The chain employs TRBV5-4 and TRBJ2-5; a possible D gene is TRBD2 (7 bases). The V gene lost 1 base and the J gene lost 5 bases, with 12 bases spanning the gap. From germline, CDR1 is SGHNT and CDR2 YYREEE (reference sequence). The CDR3 covers 14 residues. CDR3 in amino acids: CASSLWGGSETQYF. The DNA for the CDR3 is TGTGCCAGCAGCTTGTGGGGGGGCAGCGAGACCCAGTACTTC. Drawing the rest from reference TRBV5-4 and TRBJ2-5, the complete variable domain is ETGVTQSPTHLIKTRGQQVTLRCSSQSGHNTVSWYQQALGQGPQFIFQYYREEENGRGNFPPRFSGLQFPNYSSELNVNALELDDSALYLCASSLWGGSETQYFGPGTRLLVL.

This sequence joins TRBV3-1 (or the pseudogene TRBV3-2) and TRBJ2-1, with a possible D match to TRBD2 (7 bases). The CDR3 sequence is 17 residues long. CDR1 and CDR2 (germline): LGHDT, YNNKEL (reference sequence). Trimming took 3 bases from V and 4 from J, leaving 19 bases between them. The CDR3 DNA reads TGTGCCAGCAGCCAGTCTATGGGGGGGCCGGGATACAATGAGCAGTTCTTC. It yields the protein CASSQSMGGPGYNEQFF.

The chain has TRBV19 and TRBJ1-2; D remains unclear. Trimming stripped 5 bases from V and 1 base from J, with 5 bases between. The V gene's germline CDR1 is LNHDA and CDR2 SQIVND (reference sequence). The CDR3 sequence is 12 residues long. The CDR3 DNA is TGTGCCAGTAGTTCGGGTAACTATGGCTACACCTTC. Protein product: CASSSGNYGYTF.

The gene calls are TRBV6-4 and TRBJ2-7; 8 nucleotides agree with TRBD1. Looked up from germline, CDR1 is MRHNA and CDR2 is SNTAGT. V shed 6 bases, J shed 9 bases, and the junction held 16 bases outside the gene matches. CDR3 length: 15 amino acids. CDR3: CASSLEQGAKYVQYF. The CDR3 DNA reads TGTGCCAGCAGCCTAGAGCAGGGGGCTAAGTATGTGCAGTACTTC.

This clone was detected only a few times. The gene calls are TRBV7-2 and TRBJ2-2, with D hard to call. In germline, CDR1 is SGHTA, CDR2 FQGNSA. The CDR3 totals 13 residues. V lost 7 bases and J 6 bases, leaving 12 bases between the germline ends. The DNA for the CDR3 is TGTGCCAGCAACTCTCAAGCGTCCGGGGAGCTGTTTTTT. Encoded protein: CASNSQASGELFF. The variable domain in full, with the rest retrieved from reference TRBV7-2 and TRBJ2-2, is GAGVSQSPSNKVTEKGKDVELRCDPISGHTALYWYRQSLGQGLEFLIYFQGNSAPDKSGLPSDRFSAERTGGSVSTLTIQRTQQEDSAVYLCASNSQASGELFFGEGSRLTVL.

The chain combines TRBV5-4 with TRBJ1-2; 9 bases line up with TRBD1. Germline V gene sequence: CDR1 SGHNT, CDR2 YYREEE (reference sequence). This CDR3 spans 16 amino acids. After removal of 1 base from V and 7 bases from J, the junction contained 11 bases not matched to a gene. CDR3 sequence (DNA): TGTGCCAGCAGCTTGCCGGGTACAGGGGGCCAGGGTGGCTACACCTTC. It yields the protein CASSLPGTGGQGGYTF.

The rearrangement joins TRBV6-2 or TRBV6-3 to TRBJ2-3; possibly TRBD2 for D (5 bases). Germline-derived CDR1 and CDR2 are MNHEY and SVGEGT. The V end lost 6 bases, the J end lost 2 bases, and 24 bases lay between the germline ends. The CDR3 loop spans 18 amino acids. CDR3 DNA: TGTGCCAGCAGCACCAACTTTTTGGCTAGCTACGCCACAGATACGCAGTATTTT. Encoded protein: CASSTNFLASYATDTQYF.

This clone was seen a single time. This chain joins TRBV10-2 and TRBJ1-6; TRBD1 matches 10 bases. The CDR3 covers 16 residues. The V gene's germline CDR1 is WSHSY and CDR2 SAAADI. The junction had 6 bases not matched to a gene; V was cut back by 3 bases and J by 7 bases. The CDR3: CASSERTGGRNSPLHF. The CDR3 nucleotides read TGCGCCAGCAGTGAACGGACAGGGGGGAGAAATTCACCCCTCCACTTT.

The V and J genes are TRBV11-2 and TRBJ1-2; no reliable D call. This CDR3 has 13 amino acids. V was shortened by 1 base and J by 8 bases, with 11 bases between the two germline ends. The germline V gene has CDR1 SGHAT and CDR2 FQNNGV. CDR3: CASSLVEGYGYTF. CDR3 DNA sequence: TGTGCCAGCAGCTTAGTGGAGGGATACGGCTACACCTTC.

This clone has a single count. The rearrangement uses TRBV24-1 and TRBJ2-1; 13 nucleotides agree with TRBD2. Germline CDR1 KGHDR, CDR2 SFDVKD. CDR3 length equals 16 residues. Trimming removed 5 bases from V and 6 bases from J; junction bases left unmatched: 6. The CDR3 bases are TGTGCCACCAGTGGCTGGACTAGCGGGGGAACCAATGAGCAGTTCTTC. It translates to CATSGWTSGGTNEQFF.

This chain joins TRBV19 and TRBJ1-5; D unresolved. The CDR3 is made up of 15 amino acids. The V gene's germline CDR1 is LNHDA and CDR2 SQIVND (reference sequence). V was cut by 3 bases and J by 5 bases, with 14 bases left in between. The chain's CDR3 is CASSIRRSLHQPQHF. CDR3 DNA: TGTGCCAGTAGTATCCGCCGGTCCTTACATCAGCCCCAGCATTTT.

V and J are TRBV28 and TRBJ2-3; 9 nucleotides match TRBD2. Germline V lookup: CDR1 MDHEN, CDR2 SYDVKM. J lost 3 bases, V lost 5 bases, and 9 bases had no gene match. This CDR3 region has 16 residues. The CDR3 is CASSEAGSGGTDTQYF. CDR3 in DNA: TGTGCCAGCAGTGAGGCAGGAAGCGGGGGGACAGATACGCAGTATTTT. Complete variable domain (other parts from reference TRBV28 and TRBJ2-3): DVKVTQSSRYLVKRTGEKVFLECVQDMDHENMFWYRQDPGLGLRLIYFSYDVKMKEKGDIPEGYSVSREKKERFSLILESASTNQTSMYLCASSEAGSGGTDTQYFGPGTRLTVL.

This rearrangement joins TRBV10-3 to TRBJ2-7; maybe TRBD1 (6 bases). CDR3 length: 14 amino acids. Trimming left V 9 bases short and J 2 bases short, with 17 bases between. Germline V gene data show CDR1 as ENHRY and CDR2 as SYGVKD. This chain's CDR3 is CAMGQTGDTYEQYF. The CDR3 DNA reads as TGTGCCATGGGGCAGACAGGAGATACCTACGAGCAGTACTTC.

V usage is TRBV19 and J usage is TRBJ1-1, with D perhaps matching TRBD1 (5 bases). V lost 6 bases and J 3 bases, leaving 17 bases between the germline ends. The CDR3 is 15 amino acids. Germline lookup yields CDR1 LNHDA and CDR2 SQIVND (reference sequence). Here the CDR3 DNA reads TGTGCCAGTAGGCCATACGGGGGTTCGGACACTGAAGCTTTCTTT. Residues: CASRPYGGSDTEAFF.

The rearrangement uses TRBV19 and TRBJ1-2, with a possible D match to TRBD1 (5 bases). Germline CDR1 is LNHDA and CDR2 is SQIVND (reference sequence). V lost 3 bases, J lost 3 bases, and 14 bases lay in between. CDR3 size: 15 residues. Written as DNA, the CDR3 is TGTGCCAGTAGTATGGGGCAGACTCGCCACTATGGCTACACCTTC. Its translation: CASSMGQTRHYGYTF.

A single count supports this clone. The chain joins TRBV12-3 or TRBV12-4 to TRBJ1-1; 8 nucleotides line up with TRBD1. This CDR3 has 13 residues. V gave up 4 bases and J gave up 10 bases; unmatched junction bases: 8. The DNA of the CDR3 is TGTGCCAGCAGTTATACAGGGGGGTCTGGAGCTTTCTTT. This codes for CASSYTGGSGAFF.

This sequence joins TRBV11-2 and TRBJ1-2, with no clear D. CDR3 size: 13 residues. V was clipped by 2 bases and J by 0 bases, with 4 bases between them. Germline loops: CDR1 SGHAT, CDR2 FQNNGV. In DNA form, the CDR3 reads TGTGCCAGCAGCTTAACAGCTAACTATGGCTACACCTTC. Translation: CASSLTANYGYTF.

The gene calls are TRBV5-6 and TRBJ1-4; 11 bases map to TRBD1. Per germline, CDR1 SGHDT and CDR2 YYEEEE. This CDR3 spans 18 amino acids. The junction had 7 bases not matched to a gene; V was cut back by 3 bases and J by 0 bases. CDR3 in DNA: TGTGCCAGCAGCTCCTTTAGGACAGGGGGCCCAACTAATGAAAAACTGTTTTTT. Amino acid sequence: CASSSFRTGGPTNEKLFF.

Here the CDR3 DNA reads TGCAGCGTTGGGACAGACCATTTCGACTATGGCTACACCTTC. Translation gives CSVGTDHFDYGYTF. The J gene is TRBJ1-2, the V gene TRBV29-1; possibly TRBD1 for D (6 bases). V lost 4 bases to trimming and J lost 3 bases, with 15 bases between them. This CDR3 region has 14 residues. Germline CDR1 and CDR2: SQVTM and ANQGSEA.

The J gene is TRBJ1-4, the V gene TRBV29-1, with TRBD1 matching over 7 bases. CDR1 SQVTM and CDR2 ANQGSEA come from the germline V gene. The CDR3 runs 13 residues. J was trimmed by 3 bases and V by 6 bases; bases with no gene match: 4. The CDR3 nucleotides are TGCAGCGTCACAGGGGTCGCTAATGAAAAACTGTTTTTT. It yields the protein CSVTGVANEKLFF.

The genes are TRBV19 and TRBJ2-3; tentative D call: TRBD1 (5 bases). The CDR3 totals 15 residues. Looked up from germline, CDR1 is LNHDA and CDR2 is SQIVND (reference sequence). Trimming left V 1 base short and J 1 base short, with 9 bases between. The CDR3: CASSIVQVGTDTQYF. The CDR3 nucleotides are TGTGCCAGTAGTATAGTACAGGTGGGCACAGATACGCAGTATTTT.

The CDR3: CASSSITGSYGYTF. The CDR3 region has the DNA TGTGCCAGCAGCTCAATTACAGGGAGCTATGGCTACACCTTC. V and J are TRBV7-2 and TRBJ1-2, with a weak D call TRBD1 (6 bases). Trimming removed 4 bases from V and 4 bases from J, with 13 bases in between. The CDR3 is 14 residues long. Per germline, CDR1 SGHTA and CDR2 FQGNSA.

This CDR3 is CASSLRVNGYEQYF. The DNA for the CDR3 is TGTGCCAGCAGCCTCAGGGTGAACGGCTACGAGCAGTACTTC. V gene TRBV5-5 combines with J gene TRBJ2-7, with D maybe TRBD1 (5 bases). The germline CDR1 and CDR2 sequences are SGHKS and YYEKEE (reference sequence). V was pared by 4 bases and J by 3 bases, with 14 bases between. The length of the CDR3 is 14 residues. The full variable domain, completed using reference TRBV5-5 and TRBJ2-7, is DAGVTQSPTHLIKTRGQQVTLRCSPISGHKSVSWYQQVLGQGPQFIFQYYEKEERGRGNFPDRFSARQFPNYSSELNVNALLLGDSALYLCASSLRVNGYEQYFGPGTRLTVT.